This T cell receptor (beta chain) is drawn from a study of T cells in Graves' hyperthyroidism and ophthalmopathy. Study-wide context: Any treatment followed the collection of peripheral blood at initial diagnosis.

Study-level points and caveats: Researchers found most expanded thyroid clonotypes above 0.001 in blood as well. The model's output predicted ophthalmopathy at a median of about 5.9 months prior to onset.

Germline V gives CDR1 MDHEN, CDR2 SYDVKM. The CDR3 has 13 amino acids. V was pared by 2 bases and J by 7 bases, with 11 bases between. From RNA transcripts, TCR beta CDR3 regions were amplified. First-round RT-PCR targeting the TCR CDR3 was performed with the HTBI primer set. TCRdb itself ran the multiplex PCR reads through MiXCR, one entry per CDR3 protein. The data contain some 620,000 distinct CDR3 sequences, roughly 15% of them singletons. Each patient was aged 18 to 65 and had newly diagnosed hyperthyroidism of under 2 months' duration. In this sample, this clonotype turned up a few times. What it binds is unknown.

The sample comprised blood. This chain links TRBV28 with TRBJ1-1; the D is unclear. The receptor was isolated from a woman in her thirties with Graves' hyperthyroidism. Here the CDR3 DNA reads TGTGCCAGCAGTTTAAACCCGGGGTTTGAAGCTTTCTTT. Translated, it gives CASSLNPGFEAFF.